This T cell receptor beta chain comes out of a study of shared clonotypes between healthy human individuals. Overall study context: There were three CD4 naive, three CD4 memory, two CD8 naive and one CD8 memory plates per donor.

The assay was immunoSEQ multiplex PCR, and TCRdb's table has in-frame clones only and misses some. The sample lists about 1 million clones, about three quarters occurring once. Germline CDR1 SGDLS, CDR2 YYNGEE. The CDR3 is 16 amino acids. V lost 0 bases, J lost 4 bases, and 16 bases lay in between. The sequence was collected from a man younger than 35 in good health. The specimen was memory CD4+ T cells sorted from blood. The sample's subset: CD45RA-negative fraction. The rearrangement joins TRBV9 to TRBJ2-5, with D perhaps assigned TRBD1 or TRBD2 (5 bases each). The DNA for the CDR3 is TGTGCCAGCAGCGTAGGTCCGGGGCTGGGAATAGAGACCCAGTACTTC. It codes for CASSVGPGLGIETQYF.